This TCR beta chain is from a study of T cell responses to AZD1222 COVID-19 vaccine. Study conclusions and caveats: Among those given AZD1222, only six were seropositive at baseline. Donor demographics were predominantly white British with a female majority; clonal diversity may be underestimated. Nearly half of spike-specific TCRs reportedly go after variant regions that carry no mutations. There were repertoire samples only from the period after the peak T cell response.

Profiling relied on immunoSEQ multiplex PCR, and the TCRdb table lists in-frame clones only, not all of them. Altogether 190,000 or so clones are present, approximately 93% being singletons, with the ten largest covering roughly 0.99%. Turning to this clone: Its antigen is undetermined.

CDR3 size: 15 residues. V was cut by 6 bases and J by 6 bases, with 18 bases left in between. Germline loops: CDR1 SNHLY, CDR2 FYNNEI. This chain uses TRBV2 with TRBJ1-5; D is possibly TRBD1 (5 bases). Sequencing used peripheral blood, obtained 28 days after the second AZD1222 dose. The sequence came from an adult who received the AZD1222 COVID-19 vaccine. The CDR3 bases are TGTGCCAGCAGCGTTCAGGGCGGAGGGTCTCAGCCCCAGCATTTT. It codes for CASSVQGGGSQPQHF.